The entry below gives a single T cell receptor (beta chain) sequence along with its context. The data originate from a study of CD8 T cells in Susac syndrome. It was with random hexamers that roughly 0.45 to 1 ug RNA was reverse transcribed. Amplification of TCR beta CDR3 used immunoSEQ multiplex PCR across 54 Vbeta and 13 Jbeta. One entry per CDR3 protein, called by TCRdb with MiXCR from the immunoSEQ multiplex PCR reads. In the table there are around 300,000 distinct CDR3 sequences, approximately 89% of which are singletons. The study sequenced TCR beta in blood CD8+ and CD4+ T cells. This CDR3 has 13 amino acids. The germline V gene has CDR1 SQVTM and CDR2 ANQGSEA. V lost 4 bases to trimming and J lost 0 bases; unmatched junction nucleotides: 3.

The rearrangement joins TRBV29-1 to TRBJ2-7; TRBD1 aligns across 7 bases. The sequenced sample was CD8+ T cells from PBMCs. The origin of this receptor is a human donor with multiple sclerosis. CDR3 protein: CSVVRDSSYEQYF. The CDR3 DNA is TGCAGCGTTGTAAGGGACAGCTCCTACGAGCAGTACTTC.